This T cell receptor beta chain was profiled in a study of OX40 agonist ivuxolimab in advanced cancers. Looking at the study overall: Ivuxolimab, which is an agonistic anti-OX40 (CD134) antibody, was administered to the patients.

Comment on this clone: The antigen is undetermined.

The protocol was immunoSEQ multiplex PCR, while the TCRdb copy is restricted to in-frame clones and leaves out a portion. The sample gives around 70,000 clones, roughly 85% of which show up once; roughly 0.58% is in the top ten. Study results and caveats: Both blood CD4+ and CD8+ T cells showed clonal growth by week 6 at 0.1 to 3.0 mg/kg. Among the lowest peripheral clonal expansion occurred in 0.1-3.0 mg/kg partial responders. On average, CD8+ T cells had more expanded clones than CD4+.

Germline lookup yields CDR1 SNHLY and CDR2 FYNNEI. This CDR3 is built from 14 residues. V lost 5 bases and J lost 4; bases outside the gene matches: 5. Sample: CD4+ or CD8+ T cells sorted from blood, taken in a trial of the OX40 agonist ivuxolimab. The rearrangement links TRBV2 to TRBJ1-1; TRBD1 aligns across 9 bases. This TCR came from an adult with an advanced solid tumor such as melanoma, head and neck, liver or kidney cancer. CDR3 in amino acids: CASSRTGVATEAFF. CDR3 bases: TGTGCCAGCAGTAGGACAGGGGTGGCCACTGAAGCTTTCTTT.